What follows are 4 T cell receptor beta chains derived from one specimen sequenced in a study of CD8 T cells in ankylosing spondylitis. In TCRdb, the 5' RACE reads were re-called with MiXCR into one record per CDR3 protein. This sample yields 150,000 to 200,000 distinct CDR3 sequences, of which 18% are seen a single time; around 4.7% belongs to the top ten. The sequenced material came from blood, either unsorted or a sorted T cell fraction (not recorded which). The receptors were gathered from a male donor aged 5-29 years with ankylosing spondylitis or in good health (not recorded which).

V and J are TRBV9 and TRBJ1-1, with D perhaps TRBD1 (6 bases). This CDR3 has 14 amino acids. V shed 0 bases and J shed 2 bases, with 8 bases lying between them. Germline V gives CDR1 SGDLS, CDR2 YYNGEE. CDR3 amino acids: CASSVEGVNTEAFF. The CDR3 bases are TGTGCCAGCAGCGTAGAGGGGGTAAACACTGAAGCTTTCTTT.

This clonotype has a count of ten or more. The chain joins TRBV4-3 to TRBJ2-2; TRBD1 matches at 10 bases. V trimming: 3 bases; J trimming: 0 bases; junction bases outside the gene matches: 13. CDR3 size: 20 residues. Germline V gene data show CDR1 as LGHNA and CDR2 as YSLEER. In nucleotides, the CDR3 is TGCGCCAGCAGCCATCCGAGGGAGGGACAGGGGACTTCGAACACCGGGGAGCTGTTTTTT. Residues: CASSHPREGQGTSNTGELFF.

This clonotype was observed many times. V is TRBV9 and J is TRBJ2-2; D assignment may be TRBD1 or TRBD2 (5 bases each). CDR3 length equals 16 residues. V lost 0 bases, J lost 4 bases, and 13 bases lay in between. Germline V gene lookup returns CDR1 SGDLS and CDR2 YYNGEE. DNA of the CDR3: TGTGCCAGCAGCGTAGCAGGTAGTGGGGGCACCGGGGAGCTGTTTTTT. It translates to CASSVAGSGGTGELFF.

There are many counts of this clonotype. This CDR3 is CASTTGPEQYV. The CDR3 nucleotides are TGTGCCAGCACGACGGGGCCCGAGCAGTACGTC. The chain combines TRBV2 with TRBJ2-7, with D possibly being TRBD1 or TRBD2 (5 bases each). The ends were cut back, 7 bases at V and 6 bases at J, with 10 bases in the middle. In germline, CDR1 is SNHLY, CDR2 FYNNEI. This CDR3 has 11 amino acids.